This T cell receptor (beta chain) appears in the sequencing data of a study of CDR3 diversity in severe acne. J gave up 4 bases and V 9 bases, and 12 bases lay outside the gene matches. Germline CDR1 reads ENHRY; CDR2 reads SYGVKD. The CDR3 contains 14 residues. TCRdb analysed the PCR reads with MiXCR anew, one entry per CDR3 protein. Of more than 85,000 distinct CDR3 sequences listed, roughly half were seen once; the top ten hold around an eighth. A single count supports this clonotype. Sequences were obtained from blood. This chain connects TRBV10-3 to TRBJ2-7; 7 nucleotides align to TRBD2. The clonotype comes from a male donor with acne. In nucleotides, the CDR3 is TGTGCCATTCGACCAGCGGGATTATCGTACGAGCAGTACTTC. This codes for CAIRPAGLSYEQYF.